Listed below are T cell receptor beta chains from one sample, sequenced in a study of blood T cell repertoires in COVID-19. Libraries were prepared by immunoSEQ multiplex PCR; TCRdb keeps only in-frame clonotypes and omits some of them. The sample has about 210,000 clones; approximately 88% are singletons. Specimen: PBMCs or T cells enriched from blood (not recorded which). The receptors stem from a woman aged 40 to 55 with acute COVID-19. Each CDR3 is given with its conserved first and last residue. Each record gives: V gene, J gene, clone size, D gene, CDR3 DNA, CDR3 protein. The D gene is left open where the match is weak. Size values are once, few and many counts, or a class for expanded clones, and some rows have none.

V: TRBV30
J: TRBJ1-1
size: few
D: -
DNA: TGTGCCTGGAGTGCGGGTCAGGGGCGCGTCTCGGGCACTGAAGCTTTCTTT
CDR3: CAWSAGQGRVSGTEAFF

V: TRBV3-1/TRBV3-2
J: TRBJ2-7
size: -
D: -
DNA: TGTGCCAGCAGCCAAGATAGCATCTATGGGACTCGTACCTACGAGCAGTACTTC
CDR3: CASSQDSIYGTRTYEQYF

V: TRBV27
J: TRBJ2-3
size: -
D: TRBD2
DNA: TGTGCCAGCAGCCCCCCGGGACTAGCGGGGAGCACAGATACGCAGTATTTT
CDR3: CASSPPGLAGSTDTQYF

V: TRBV9
J: TRBJ1-5
size: -
D: -
DNA: TGTGCCAGCAGCGCCGGACAGTTTAGCAATCAGCCCCAGCATTTT
CDR3: CASSAGQFSNQPQHF

V: TRBV5-4
J: TRBJ1-2
size: -
D: TRBD1
DNA: TGTGCCAGCAGCCTAGGGGGCTCGGATGTCGGGGGCTACACCTTC
CDR3: CASSLGGSDVGGYTF

V: TRBV19
J: TRBJ1-4
size: -
D: -
DNA: TGTGCCAGTAGTCCCCGGACACCGACAACTAATGAAAAACTGTTTTTT
CDR3: CASSPRTPTTNEKLFF

V: TRBV6-2/TRBV6-3
J: TRBJ1-1
size: -
D: TRBD1
DNA: TGTGCCAGCAGGTACCGGGACAGGGGATGGAAAACTGAAGCTTTCTTT
CDR3: CASRYRDRGWKTEAFF

V: TRBV7-9
J: TRBJ1-6
size: -
D: TRBD1
DNA: TGTGCCAGCAGCTTGACAGGGTTCAATTCACCCCTCCACTTT
CDR3: CASSLTGFNSPLHF

V: TRBV10-3
J: TRBJ2-1
size: -
D: -
DNA: TGTGCCATCAGTGAGCCTAAGAGCAATGAGCAGTTCTTC
CDR3: CAISEPKSNEQFF

V: TRBV5-1
J: TRBJ1-6
size: -
D: TRBD1
DNA: TGCGCCAGCAGCTTGGAGGGACAGGCCAATTCACCCCTCCACTTT
CDR3: CASSLEGQANSPLHF

V: TRBV19
J: TRBJ1-4
size: once
D: TRBD1
DNA: TGTGCCAGTAGTTCACCGACAGGGGGCGTTGAAAAACTGTTTTTT
CDR3: CASSSPTGGVEKLFF